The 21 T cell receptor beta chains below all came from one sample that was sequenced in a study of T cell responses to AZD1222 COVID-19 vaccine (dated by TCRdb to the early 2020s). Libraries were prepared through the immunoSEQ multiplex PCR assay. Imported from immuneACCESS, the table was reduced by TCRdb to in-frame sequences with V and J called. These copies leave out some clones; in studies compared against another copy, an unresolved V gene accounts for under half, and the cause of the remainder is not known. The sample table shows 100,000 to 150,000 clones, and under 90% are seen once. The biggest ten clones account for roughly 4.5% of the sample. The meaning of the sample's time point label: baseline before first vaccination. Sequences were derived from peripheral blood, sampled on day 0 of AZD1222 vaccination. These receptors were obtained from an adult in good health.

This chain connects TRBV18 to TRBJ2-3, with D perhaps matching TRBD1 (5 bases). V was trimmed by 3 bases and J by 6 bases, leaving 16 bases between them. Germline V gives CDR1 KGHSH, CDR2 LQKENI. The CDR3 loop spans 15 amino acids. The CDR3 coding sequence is TGTGCCAGCTCACCCATGGAAGGGGTGGGGGATACGCAGTATTTT. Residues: CASSPMEGVGDTQYF.

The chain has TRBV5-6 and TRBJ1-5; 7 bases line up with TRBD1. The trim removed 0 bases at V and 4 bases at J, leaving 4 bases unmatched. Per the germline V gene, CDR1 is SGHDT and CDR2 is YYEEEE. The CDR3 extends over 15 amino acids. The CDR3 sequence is CASSLGTGNNQPQHF. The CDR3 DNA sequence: TGTGCCAGCAGCTTGGGGACAGGAAATAATCAGCCCCAGCATTTT.

This CDR3 is CASRRKTGTYEQYF. The CDR3 coding sequence is TGTGCCAGCAGACGAAAGACAGGTACCTACGAGCAGTACTTC. The chain recombines TRBV6-6 with TRBJ2-7; the D gene is possibly TRBD1 (6 bases). Per the germline V gene, CDR1 is MNHNY and CDR2 is SVGAGI (reference sequence). This CDR3 comprises 14 residues. V lost 6 bases, J lost 2 bases, and 14 bases lay in between.

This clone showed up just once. The CDR3 spells CASSLAQRPYNEQFF. The CDR3 region has the DNA TGTGCCAGCAGTTTAGCCCAGAGGCCCTACAATGAGCAGTTCTTC. The chain joins TRBV28 to TRBJ2-1; D is unresolved. The CDR3 runs to 15 residues. Germline V lookup: CDR1 MDHEN, CDR2 SYDVKM. V was clipped by 2 bases and J by 2 bases, with 10 bases between them.

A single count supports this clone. This CDR3 reads CASSVALGAEADTQYF. The CDR3 region has the DNA TGTGCCAGCAGCGTGGCACTAGGTGCGGAAGCAGATACGCAGTATTTT. The chain links TRBV9 to TRBJ2-3, with D perhaps TRBD2 (5 bases). The germline V gene encodes CDR1 SGDLS and CDR2 YYNGEE. The CDR3 is 16 amino acids. V lost 2 bases and J 4 bases, leaving 17 bases between the germline ends.

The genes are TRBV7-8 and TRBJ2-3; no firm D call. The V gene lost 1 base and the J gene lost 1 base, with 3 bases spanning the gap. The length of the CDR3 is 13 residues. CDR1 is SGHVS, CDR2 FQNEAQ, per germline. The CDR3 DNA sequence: TGTGCCAGCAGCTTAGGGGGCACAGATACGCAGTATTTT. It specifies CASSLGGTDTQYF.

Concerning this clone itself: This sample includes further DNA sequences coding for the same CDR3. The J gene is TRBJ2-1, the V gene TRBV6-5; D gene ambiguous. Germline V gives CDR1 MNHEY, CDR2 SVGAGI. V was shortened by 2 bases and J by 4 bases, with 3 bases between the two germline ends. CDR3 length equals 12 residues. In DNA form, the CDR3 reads TGTGCCAGCAGTTACGGGTACAATGAGCAGTTCTTC. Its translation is CASSYGYNEQFF.

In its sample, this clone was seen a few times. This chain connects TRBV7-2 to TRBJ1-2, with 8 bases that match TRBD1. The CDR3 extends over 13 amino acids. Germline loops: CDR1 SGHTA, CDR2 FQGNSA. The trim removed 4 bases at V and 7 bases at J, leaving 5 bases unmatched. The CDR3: CASSSGQGGGYTF. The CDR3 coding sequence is TGTGCCAGCAGCTCAGGACAGGGTGGTGGCTACACCTTC.

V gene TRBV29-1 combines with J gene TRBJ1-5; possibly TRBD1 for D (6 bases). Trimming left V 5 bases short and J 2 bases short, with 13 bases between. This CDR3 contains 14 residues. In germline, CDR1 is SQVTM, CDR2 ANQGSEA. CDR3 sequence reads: CSVRGGPGNQPQHF. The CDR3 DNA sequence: TGCAGCGTTCGGGGGGGGCCTGGCAATCAGCCCCAGCATTTT.

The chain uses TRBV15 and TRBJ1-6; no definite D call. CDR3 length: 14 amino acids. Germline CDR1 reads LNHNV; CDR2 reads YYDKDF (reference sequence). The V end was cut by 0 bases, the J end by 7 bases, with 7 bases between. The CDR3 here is CATSRESENSPLHF. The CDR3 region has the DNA TGTGCCACCAGCAGAGAATCCGAGAATTCACCCCTCCACTTT.

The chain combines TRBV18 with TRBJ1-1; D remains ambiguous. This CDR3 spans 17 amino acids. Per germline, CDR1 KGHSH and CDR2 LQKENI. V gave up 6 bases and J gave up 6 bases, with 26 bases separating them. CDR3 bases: TGTGCCAGCTCCGGCGACGGTGTGAATACCATCGGAGCTGAAGCTTTCTTT. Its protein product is CASSGDGVNTIGAEAFF.

In DNA form, the CDR3 reads TGTGCCAGCAGCTTAATGGGGGAACAGTTCTTC. It is translated as CASSLMGEQFF. This chain links TRBV7-9 with TRBJ2-1; D tentatively reads TRBD1 or TRBD2 (5 bases each). The CDR3 extends over 11 amino acids. Deletions cut 2 bases from V and 13 bases from J, with 9 bases between. CDR1 and CDR2 from the germline V gene are SEHNR and FQNEAQ (reference sequence).

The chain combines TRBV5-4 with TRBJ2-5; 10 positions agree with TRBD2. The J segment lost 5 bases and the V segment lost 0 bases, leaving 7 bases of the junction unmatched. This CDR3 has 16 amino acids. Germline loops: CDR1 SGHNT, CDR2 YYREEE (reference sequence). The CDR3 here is CASSLGSGGARETQYF. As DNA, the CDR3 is TGTGCCAGCAGCTTGGGCAGCGGGGGGGCCCGGGAGACCCAGTACTTC. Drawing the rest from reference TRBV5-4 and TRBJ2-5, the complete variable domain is ETGVTQSPTHLIKTRGQQVTLRCSSQSGHNTVSWYQQALGQGPQFIFQYYREEENGRGNFPPRFSGLQFPNYSSELNVNALELDDSALYLCASSLGSGGARETQYFGPGTRLLVL.

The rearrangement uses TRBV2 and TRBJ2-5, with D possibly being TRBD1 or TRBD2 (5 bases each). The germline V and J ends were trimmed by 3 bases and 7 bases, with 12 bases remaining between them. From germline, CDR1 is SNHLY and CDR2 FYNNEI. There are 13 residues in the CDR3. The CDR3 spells CASSDGTRGTQYF. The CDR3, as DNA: TGTGCCAGCAGTGACGGGACGAGGGGGACCCAGTACTTC.

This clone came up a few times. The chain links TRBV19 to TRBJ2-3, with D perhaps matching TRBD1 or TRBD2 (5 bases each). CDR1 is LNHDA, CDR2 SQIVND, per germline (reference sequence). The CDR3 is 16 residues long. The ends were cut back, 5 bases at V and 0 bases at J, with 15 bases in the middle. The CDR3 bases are TGTGCCAGTAGTGCCCGGGACGGAGCTAGCACAGATACGCAGTATTTT. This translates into CASSARDGASTDTQYF.

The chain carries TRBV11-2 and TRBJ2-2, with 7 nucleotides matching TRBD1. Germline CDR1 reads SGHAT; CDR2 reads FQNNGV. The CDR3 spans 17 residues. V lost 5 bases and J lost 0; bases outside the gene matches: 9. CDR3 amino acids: CASSPTLGTANTGELFF. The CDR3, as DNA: TGTGCCAGCAGCCCCACCCTCGGGACAGCGAACACCGGGGAGCTGTTTTTT.

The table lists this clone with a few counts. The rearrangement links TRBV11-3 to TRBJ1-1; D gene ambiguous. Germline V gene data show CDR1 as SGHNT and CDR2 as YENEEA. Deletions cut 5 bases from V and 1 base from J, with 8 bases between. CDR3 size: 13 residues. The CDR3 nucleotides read TGTGCCAGCAGCCCCGGCGGGAACACTGAAGCTTTCTTT. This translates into CASSPGGNTEAFF. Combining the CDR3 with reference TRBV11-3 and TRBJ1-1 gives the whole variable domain EAGVVQSPRYKIIEKKQPVAFWCNPISGHNTLYWYLQNLGQGPELLIRYENEEAVDDSQLPKDRFSAERLKGVDSTLKIQPAELGDSAVYLCASSPGGNTEAFFGQGTRLTVV.

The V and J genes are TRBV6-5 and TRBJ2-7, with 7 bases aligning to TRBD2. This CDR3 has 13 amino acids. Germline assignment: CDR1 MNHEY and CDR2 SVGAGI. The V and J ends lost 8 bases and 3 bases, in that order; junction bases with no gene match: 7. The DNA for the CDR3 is TGTGCCAGCCGGGGGGATAAGAGCTACGAGCAGTACTTC. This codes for CASRGDKSYEQYF.

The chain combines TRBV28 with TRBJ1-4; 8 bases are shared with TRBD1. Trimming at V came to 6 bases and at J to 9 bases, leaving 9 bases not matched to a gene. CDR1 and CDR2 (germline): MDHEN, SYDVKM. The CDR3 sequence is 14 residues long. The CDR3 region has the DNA TGTGCCAGCAGCGGGACAGGCGGCGGGAAAAAACTGTTTTTT. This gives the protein CASSGTGGGKKLFF.

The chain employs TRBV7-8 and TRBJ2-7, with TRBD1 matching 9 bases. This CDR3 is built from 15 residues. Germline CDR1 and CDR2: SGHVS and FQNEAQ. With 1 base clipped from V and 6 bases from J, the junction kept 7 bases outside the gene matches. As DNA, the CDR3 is TGTGCCAGCAGCTTAGAAGGGACAGGGTACCTCGAGCAGTACTTC. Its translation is CASSLEGTGYLEQYF.

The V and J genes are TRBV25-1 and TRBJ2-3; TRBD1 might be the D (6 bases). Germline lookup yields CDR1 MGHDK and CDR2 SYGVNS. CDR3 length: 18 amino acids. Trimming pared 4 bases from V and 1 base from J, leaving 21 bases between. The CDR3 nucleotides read TGTGCCAGCAGTGCCCATGGGGGCTACGGTTTTGGCACAGATACGCAGTATTTT. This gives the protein CASSAHGGYGFGTDTQYF.